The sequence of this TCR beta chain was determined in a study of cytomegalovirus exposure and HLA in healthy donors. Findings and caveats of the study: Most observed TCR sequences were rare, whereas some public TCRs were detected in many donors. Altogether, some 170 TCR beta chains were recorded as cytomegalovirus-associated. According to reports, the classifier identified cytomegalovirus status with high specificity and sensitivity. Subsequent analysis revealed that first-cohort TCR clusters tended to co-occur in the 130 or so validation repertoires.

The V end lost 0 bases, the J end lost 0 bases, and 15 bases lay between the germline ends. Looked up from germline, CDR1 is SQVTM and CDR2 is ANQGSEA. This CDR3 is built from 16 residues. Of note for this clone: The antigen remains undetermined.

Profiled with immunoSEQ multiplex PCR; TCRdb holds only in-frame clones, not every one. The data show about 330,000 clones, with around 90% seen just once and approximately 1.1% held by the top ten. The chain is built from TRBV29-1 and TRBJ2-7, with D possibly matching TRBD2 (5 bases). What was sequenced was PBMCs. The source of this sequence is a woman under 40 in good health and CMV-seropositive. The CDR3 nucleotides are TGCAGCGTTGAAGATCAGCCGGGGTCCCCCTCCTACGAGCAGTACTTC. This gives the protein CSVEDQPGSPSYEQYF.